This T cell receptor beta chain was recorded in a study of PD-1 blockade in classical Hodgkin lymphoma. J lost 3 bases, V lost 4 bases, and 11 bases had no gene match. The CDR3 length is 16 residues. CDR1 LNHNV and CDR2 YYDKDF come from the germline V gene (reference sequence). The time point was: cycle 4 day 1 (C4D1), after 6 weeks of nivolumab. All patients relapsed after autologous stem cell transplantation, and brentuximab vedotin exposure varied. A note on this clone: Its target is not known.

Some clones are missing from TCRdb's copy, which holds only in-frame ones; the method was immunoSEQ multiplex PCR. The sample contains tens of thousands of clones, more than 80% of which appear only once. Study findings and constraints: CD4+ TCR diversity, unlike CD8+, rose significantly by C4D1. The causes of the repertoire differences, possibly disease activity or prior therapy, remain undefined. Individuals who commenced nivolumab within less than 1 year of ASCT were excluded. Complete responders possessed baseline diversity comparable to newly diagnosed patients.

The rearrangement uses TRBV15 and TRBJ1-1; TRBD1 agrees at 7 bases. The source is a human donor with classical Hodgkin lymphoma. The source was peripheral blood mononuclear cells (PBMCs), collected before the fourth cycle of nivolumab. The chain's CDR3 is CATSTWTGVWDTEAFF. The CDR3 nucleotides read TGTGCCACCAGCACCTGGACAGGAGTTTGGGACACTGAAGCTTTCTTT. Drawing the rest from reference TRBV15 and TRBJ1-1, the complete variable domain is DAMVIQNPRYQVTQFGKPVTLSCSQTLNHNVMYWYQQKSSQAPKLLFHYYDKDFNNEADTPDNFQSRRPNTSFCFLDIRSPGLGDTAMYLCATSTWTGVWDTEAFFGQGTRLTVV.